This T cell receptor beta chain was obtained from a study of OX40 agonist ivuxolimab in advanced cancers. Study conclusions and caveats: Clonal expansion by week 6 occurred in CD4+ and CD8+ blood T cells (at 0.1 to 3.0 mg/kg).

The CDR3 runs to 11 residues. Germline CDR1 DFQATT, CDR2 SNEGSKA (reference sequence). Trimming stripped 4 bases from V and 1 base from J, with 4 bases between. The method was immunoSEQ multiplex PCR; TCRdb's version includes in-frame clones alone and lacks a portion of them. The repertoire holds just under 65,000 clones, around 90% seen once, with about 4.8% in the top ten. Autoimmune disease history or systemic immunosuppression barred patients. On this clone itself: Its antigen is undetermined. Other nucleotide sequences in the sample specify the same CDR3.

This chain joins TRBV20-1 and TRBJ1-1; D gene unclear. Sequenced material: CD4+ or CD8+ T cells sorted from blood, taken in a trial of the OX40 agonist ivuxolimab. The origin of this receptor is an adult with an advanced solid tumor such as melanoma, head and neck, liver or kidney cancer. CDR3 bases: TGCAGTGCTAACAGGAACACTGAAGCTTTCTTT. This sequence encodes CSANRNTEAFF.